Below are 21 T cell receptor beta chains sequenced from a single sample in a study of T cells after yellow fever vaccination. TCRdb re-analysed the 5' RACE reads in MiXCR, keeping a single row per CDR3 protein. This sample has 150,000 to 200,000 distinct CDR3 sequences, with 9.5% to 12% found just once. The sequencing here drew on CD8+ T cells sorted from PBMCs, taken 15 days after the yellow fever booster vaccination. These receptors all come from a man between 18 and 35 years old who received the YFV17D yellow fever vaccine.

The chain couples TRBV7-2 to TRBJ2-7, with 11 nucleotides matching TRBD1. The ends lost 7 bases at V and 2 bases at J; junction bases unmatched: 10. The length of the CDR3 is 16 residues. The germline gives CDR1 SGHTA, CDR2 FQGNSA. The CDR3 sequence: CASNRRTGQGAYEQYF. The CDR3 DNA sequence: TGTGCCAGCAACCGAAGAACGGGACAGGGGGCCTACGAGCAGTACTTC.

CDR3 protein: CASAKTGRGIQPQHF. CDR3 nucleotide sequence: TGTGCCAGCGCAAAGACAGGGAGGGGTATTCAGCCCCAGCATTTT. The chain has TRBV28 and TRBJ1-5; the match to TRBD1 covers 7 bases. After removal of 8 bases from V and 6 bases from J, the junction contained 13 bases not matched to a gene. CDR3 length: 15 residues. Per the germline V gene, CDR1 is MDHEN and CDR2 is SYDVKM.

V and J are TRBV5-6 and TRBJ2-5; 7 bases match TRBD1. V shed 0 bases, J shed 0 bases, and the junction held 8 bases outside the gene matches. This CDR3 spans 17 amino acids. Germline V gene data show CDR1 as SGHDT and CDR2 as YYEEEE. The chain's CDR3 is CASSLARDSIYQETQYF. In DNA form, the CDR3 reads TGTGCCAGCAGCTTGGCCCGGGACAGTATTTACCAAGAGACCCAGTACTTC.

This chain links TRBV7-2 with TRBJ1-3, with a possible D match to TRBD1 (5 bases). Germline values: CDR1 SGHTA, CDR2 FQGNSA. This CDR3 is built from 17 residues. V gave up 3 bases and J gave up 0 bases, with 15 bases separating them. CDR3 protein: CASSLAPWGPSGNTIYF. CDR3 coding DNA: TGTGCCAGCAGCTTGGCGCCCTGGGGACCCTCTGGAAACACCATATATTTT.

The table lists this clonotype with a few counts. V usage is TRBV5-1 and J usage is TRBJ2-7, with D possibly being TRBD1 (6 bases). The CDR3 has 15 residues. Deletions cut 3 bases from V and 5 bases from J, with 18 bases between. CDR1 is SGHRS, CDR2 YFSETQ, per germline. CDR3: CASSSPSTGRHEQYF. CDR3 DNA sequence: TGCGCCAGCAGCTCGCCTTCGACAGGACGGCACGAGCAGTACTTC.

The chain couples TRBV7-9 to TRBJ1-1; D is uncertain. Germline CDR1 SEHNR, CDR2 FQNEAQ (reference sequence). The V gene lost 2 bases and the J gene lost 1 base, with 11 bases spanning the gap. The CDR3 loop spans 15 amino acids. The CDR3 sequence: CASSLTAGRNTEAFF. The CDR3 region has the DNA TGTGCCAGCAGCTTAACGGCGGGCCGGAACACTGAAGCTTTCTTT. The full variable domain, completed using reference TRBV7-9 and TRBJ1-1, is DTGVSQNPRHKITKRGQNVTFRCDPISEHNRLYWYRQTLGQGPEFLTYFQNEAQLEKSRLLSDRFSAERPKGSFSTLEIQRTEQGDSAMYLCASSLTAGRNTEAFFGQGTRLTVV.

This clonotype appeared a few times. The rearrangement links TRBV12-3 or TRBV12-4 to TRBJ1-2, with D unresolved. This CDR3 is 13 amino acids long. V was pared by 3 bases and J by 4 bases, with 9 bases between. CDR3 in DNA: TGTGCCAGCAGTTTGGGCAGCCTCTATGGCTACACCTTC. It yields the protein CASSLGSLYGYTF.

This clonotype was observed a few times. The CDR3 coding sequence is TGTGCCAGCAGCCAAGGACTAGCGGGGACCTACGAGCAGTACTTC. This translates into CASSQGLAGTYEQYF. The rearrangement links TRBV3-1 to TRBJ2-7; 11 bases align to TRBD2. There are 15 residues in the CDR3. CDR1 and CDR2 (germline): LGHDT, YNNKEL (reference sequence). V lost 1 base and J lost 2; bases outside the gene matches: 1.

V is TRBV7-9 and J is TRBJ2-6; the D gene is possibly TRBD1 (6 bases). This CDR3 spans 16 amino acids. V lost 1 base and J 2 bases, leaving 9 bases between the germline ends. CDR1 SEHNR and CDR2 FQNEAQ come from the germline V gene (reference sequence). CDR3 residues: CASSLGRGTGANVLTF. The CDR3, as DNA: TGTGCCAGCAGCTTAGGAAGGGGGACTGGGGCCAACGTCCTGACTTTC.

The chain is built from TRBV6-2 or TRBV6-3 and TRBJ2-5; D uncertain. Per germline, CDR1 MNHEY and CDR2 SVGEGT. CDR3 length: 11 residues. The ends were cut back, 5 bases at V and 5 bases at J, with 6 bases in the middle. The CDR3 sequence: CASSQWETQYF. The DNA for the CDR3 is TGTGCCAGCAGTCAGTGGGAGACCCAGTACTTC.

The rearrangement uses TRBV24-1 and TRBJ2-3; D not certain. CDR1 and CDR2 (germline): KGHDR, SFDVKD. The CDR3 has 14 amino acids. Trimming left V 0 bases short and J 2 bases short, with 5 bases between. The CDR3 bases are TGTGCCACCAGTGATTTGGGTATCACAGATACGCAGTATTTT. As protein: CATSDLGITDTQYF.

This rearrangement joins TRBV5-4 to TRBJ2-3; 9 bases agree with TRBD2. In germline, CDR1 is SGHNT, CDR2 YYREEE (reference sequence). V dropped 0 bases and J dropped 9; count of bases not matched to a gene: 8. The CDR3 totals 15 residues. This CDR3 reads CASSLASGGLDTQYF. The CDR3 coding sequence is TGTGCCAGCAGCTTGGCCAGCGGGGGGTTGGACACGCAGTATTTT.

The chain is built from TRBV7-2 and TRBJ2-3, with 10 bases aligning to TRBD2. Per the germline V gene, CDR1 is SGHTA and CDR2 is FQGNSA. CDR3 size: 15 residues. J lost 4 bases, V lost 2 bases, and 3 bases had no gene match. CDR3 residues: CASSLLAGVSDTQYF. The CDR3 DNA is TGTGCCAGCAGCTTACTAGCGGGGGTGTCAGATACGCAGTATTTT. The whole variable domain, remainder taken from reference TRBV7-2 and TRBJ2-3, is GAGVSQSPSNKVTEKGKDVELRCDPISGHTALYWYRQSLGQGLEFLIYFQGNSAPDKSGLPSDRFSAERTGGSVSTLTIQRTQQEDSAVYLCASSLLAGVSDTQYFGPGTRLTVL.

The CDR3 DNA reads as TGTGCCAGCAGCTCCCAGGGCGGCACAGATACGCAGTATTTT. Translation gives CASSSQGGTDTQYF. The chain uses TRBV7-6 and TRBJ2-3, with TRBD1 as a possible D gene (5 bases). The germline V gene encodes CDR1 SGHVS and CDR2 FNYEAQ. This CDR3 region has 14 residues. The ends were cut back, 4 bases at V and 1 base at J, with 9 bases in the middle. The entire variable domain, with the rest obtained from reference TRBV7-6 and TRBJ2-3, is as follows: GAGVSQSPRYKVTKRGQDVALRCDPISGHVSLYWYRQALGQGPEFLTYFNYEAQQDKSGLPNDRFSAERPEGSISTLTIQRTEQRDSAMYRCASSSQGGTDTQYFGPGTRLTVL.

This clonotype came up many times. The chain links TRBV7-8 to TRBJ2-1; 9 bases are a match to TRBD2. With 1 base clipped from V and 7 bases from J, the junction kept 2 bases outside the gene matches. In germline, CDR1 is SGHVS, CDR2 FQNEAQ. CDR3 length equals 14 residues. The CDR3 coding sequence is TGTGCCAGCAGCTTAGTAGCGGGGGTTAATGAGCAGTTCTTC. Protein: CASSLVAGVNEQFF.

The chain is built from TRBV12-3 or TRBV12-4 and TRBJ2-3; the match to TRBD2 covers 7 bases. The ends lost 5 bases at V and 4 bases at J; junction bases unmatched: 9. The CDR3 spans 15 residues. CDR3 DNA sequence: TGTGCCAGCAGTCGTAGCGGGCTGGGGGCAGATACGCAGTATTTT. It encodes CASSRSGLGADTQYF.

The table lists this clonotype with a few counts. CDR3 bases: TGCGCCAGCAGCCTCCGGGGTCTAGCCAAAAACATTCAGTACTTC. Protein: CASSLRGLAKNIQYF. This chain uses TRBV4-1 with TRBJ2-4; D is possibly TRBD2 (5 bases). Germline V CDR1 and CDR2: MGHRA, YSYEKL. There are 15 residues in the CDR3. With 4 bases removed from V and 0 bases from J, the gap between germline ends came to 10 bases.

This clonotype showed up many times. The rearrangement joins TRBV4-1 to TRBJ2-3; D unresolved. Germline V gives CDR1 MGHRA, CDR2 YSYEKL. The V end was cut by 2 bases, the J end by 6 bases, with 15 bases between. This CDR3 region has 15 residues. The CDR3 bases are TGCGCCAGCAGCCAATATCGGAACCTTCGGGATACGCAGTATTTT. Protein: CASSQYRNLRDTQYF.

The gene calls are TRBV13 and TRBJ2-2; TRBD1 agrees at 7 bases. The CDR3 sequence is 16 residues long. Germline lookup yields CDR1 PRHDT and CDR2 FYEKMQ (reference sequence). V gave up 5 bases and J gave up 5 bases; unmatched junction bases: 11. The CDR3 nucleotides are TGTGCCAGCAGCGGACAGGACCCTTTCCGAACCGGGGAGCTGTTTTTT. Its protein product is CASSGQDPFRTGELFF.

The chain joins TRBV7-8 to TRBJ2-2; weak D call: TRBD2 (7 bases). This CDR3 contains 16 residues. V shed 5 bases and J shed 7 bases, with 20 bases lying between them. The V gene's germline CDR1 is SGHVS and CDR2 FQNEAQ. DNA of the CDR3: TGTGCCAGCAGCCCGAAGGGGGGGGGCGTTTTCGGGGAGCTGTTTTTT. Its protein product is CASSPKGGGVFGELFF.

The CDR3 here is CSARDLAYPLNTDTQYF. In DNA form, the CDR3 reads TGCAGTGCTAGAGATCTGGCTTATCCTCTGAACACAGATACGCAGTATTTT. The chain employs TRBV20-1 and TRBJ2-3, with D hard to call. Trimming shortened V by 0 bases and J by 2 bases, and 18 bases separated the two germline ends. The CDR3 is 17 amino acids. Germline V gene lookup returns CDR1 DFQATT and CDR2 SNEGSKA (reference sequence).